This T cell receptor (beta chain) emerged from a study of shared clonotypes between healthy human individuals. Turning to the study itself: Aged 18 to 49, the donors were two women and three men.

Regarding this clone: The antigen is undetermined.

Study observations and caveats: It was the few donors that limited the genetic and exposure-history diversity represented. Rarefaction showed sorted-subset sequencing was incomplete despite large depth.

This table comes from immunoSEQ multiplex PCR, and its TCRdb copy is limited to in-frame clones, with some not included. The data show roughly 1.5 million clones, with nearly 99% seen just once and approximately 0.45% held by the top ten. CDR1 SGHAT and CDR2 FQNNGV come from the germline V gene. V lost 5 bases and J 5 bases, leaving 21 bases between the germline ends. The CDR3 sequence is 16 residues long. Sequencing input: naive CD4+ T cells sorted from blood. As for subset: CD45RA+ positively selected. The TCR was taken from a man aged 30 to 39 in good health. The rearrangement links TRBV11-2 to TRBJ1-2, with D uncertain. The CDR3 sequence is CASSQVKGPGAYGYTF. The CDR3 DNA reads TGTGCCAGCAGCCAAGTCAAGGGCCCAGGAGCGTATGGCTACACCTTC. Looking up the rest from reference TRBV11-2 and TRBJ1-2 gives the full variable domain: EAGVAQSPRYKIIEKRQSVAFWCNPISGHATLYWYQQILGQGPKLLIQFQNNGVVDDSQLPKDRFSAERLKGVDSTLKIQPAKLEDSAVYLCASSQVKGPGAYGYTFGSGTRLTVV.